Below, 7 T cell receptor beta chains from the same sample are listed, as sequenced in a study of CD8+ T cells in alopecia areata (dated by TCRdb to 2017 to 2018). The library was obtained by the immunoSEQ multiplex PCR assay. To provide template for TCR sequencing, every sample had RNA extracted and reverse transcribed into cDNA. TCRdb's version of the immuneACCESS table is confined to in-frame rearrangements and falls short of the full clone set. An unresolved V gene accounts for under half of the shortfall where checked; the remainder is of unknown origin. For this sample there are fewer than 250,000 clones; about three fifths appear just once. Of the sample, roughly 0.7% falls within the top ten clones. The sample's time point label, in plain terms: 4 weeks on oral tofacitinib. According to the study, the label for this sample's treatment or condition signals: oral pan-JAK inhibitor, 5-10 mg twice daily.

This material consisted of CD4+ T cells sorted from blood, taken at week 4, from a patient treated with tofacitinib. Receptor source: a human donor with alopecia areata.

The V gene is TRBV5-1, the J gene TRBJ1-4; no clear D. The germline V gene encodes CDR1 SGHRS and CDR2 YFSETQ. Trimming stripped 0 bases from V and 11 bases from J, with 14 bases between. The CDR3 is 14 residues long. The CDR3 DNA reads TGCGCCAGCAGCTTGGGAACAAGGGAAGAGAAACTGTTTTTT. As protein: CASSLGTREEKLFF.

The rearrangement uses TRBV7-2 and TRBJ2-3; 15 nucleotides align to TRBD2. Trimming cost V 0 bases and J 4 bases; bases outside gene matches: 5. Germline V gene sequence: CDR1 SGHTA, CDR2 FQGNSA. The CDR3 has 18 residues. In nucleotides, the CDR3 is TGTGCCAGCAGCTTAGCGCCCTGGACTAGCGGGAGGGCAGATACGCAGTATTTT. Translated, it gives CASSLAPWTSGRADTQYF.

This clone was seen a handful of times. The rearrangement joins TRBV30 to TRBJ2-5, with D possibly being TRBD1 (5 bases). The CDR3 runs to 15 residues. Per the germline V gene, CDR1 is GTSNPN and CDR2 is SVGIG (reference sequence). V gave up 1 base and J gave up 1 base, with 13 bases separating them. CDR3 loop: CAWSEPQAIQETQYF. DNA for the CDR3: TGTGCCTGGAGTGAGCCACAGGCGATCCAAGAGACCCAGTACTTC.

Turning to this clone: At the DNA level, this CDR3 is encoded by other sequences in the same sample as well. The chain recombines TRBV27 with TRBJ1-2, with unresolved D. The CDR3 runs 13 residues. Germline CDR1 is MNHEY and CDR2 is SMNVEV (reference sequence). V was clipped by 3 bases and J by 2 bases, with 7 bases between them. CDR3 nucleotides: TGTGCCAGCAGTTTCCGGGGAAACTATGGCTACACCTTC. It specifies CASSFRGNYGYTF.

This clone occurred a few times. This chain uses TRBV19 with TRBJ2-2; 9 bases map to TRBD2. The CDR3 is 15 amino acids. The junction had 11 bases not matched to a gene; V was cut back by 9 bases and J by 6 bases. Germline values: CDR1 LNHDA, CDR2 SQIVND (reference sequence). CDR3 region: CASSLAGGPSGELFF. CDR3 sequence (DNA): TGTGCCAGCAGCCTCGCGGGAGGGCCCTCCGGGGAGCTGTTTTTT.

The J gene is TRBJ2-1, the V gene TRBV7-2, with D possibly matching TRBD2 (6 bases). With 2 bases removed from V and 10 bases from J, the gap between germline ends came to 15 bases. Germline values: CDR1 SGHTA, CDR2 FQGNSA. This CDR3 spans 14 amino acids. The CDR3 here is CASSLPGRGGEQFF. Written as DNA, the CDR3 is TGTGCCAGCAGCTTACCAGGGCGGGGCGGAGAGCAGTTCTTC.

The CDR3 nucleotides read TGCAGCGCTTCGAGCACCGGGGAGCTGTTTTTT. It translates to CSASSTGELFF. The chain recombines TRBV29-1 with TRBJ2-2; D gene ambiguous. The V end was cut by 7 bases, the J end by 4 bases, with 7 bases between. Germline lookup yields CDR1 SQVTM and CDR2 ANQGSEA. CDR3 size: 11 residues.